This T cell receptor beta chain was captured by sequencing in a study of vaccination effects on CD4 cells after COVID-19. This clone has only a few counts. Its target is not known. Ahead of sequencing, the ViraFEST assay grew antigen-specific CD4+ T cells using viral peptide pools. CD4+ T cell isolation took place after approximately ten days of culture. The cohort was immunized with two doses of either the BNT162b2 or mRNA-1273 vaccine. The CDR3 totals 13 residues. Trimming took 3 bases from V and 2 from J, leaving 6 bases between them. Germline V lookup: CDR1 KGHDR, CDR2 SFDVKD. Sequencing was performed with immunoSEQ multiplex PCR; in TCRdb, only in-frame clones are kept and a portion is missing. The sample contains 25,000 to 30,000 clones, about 67% of which appear only once.

The J gene is TRBJ2-5, the V gene TRBV24-1; no definite D call. The source was CD4+ T cells from PBMCs cultured with HCoV-NL63 spike peptides, collected after COVID-19 vaccination. This sequence was found in a human donor who received a COVID-19 vaccine. The DNA for the CDR3 is TGTGCCACCAGTGATAGAACTCAAGAGACCCAGTACTTC. Translated, it gives CATSDRTQETQYF.